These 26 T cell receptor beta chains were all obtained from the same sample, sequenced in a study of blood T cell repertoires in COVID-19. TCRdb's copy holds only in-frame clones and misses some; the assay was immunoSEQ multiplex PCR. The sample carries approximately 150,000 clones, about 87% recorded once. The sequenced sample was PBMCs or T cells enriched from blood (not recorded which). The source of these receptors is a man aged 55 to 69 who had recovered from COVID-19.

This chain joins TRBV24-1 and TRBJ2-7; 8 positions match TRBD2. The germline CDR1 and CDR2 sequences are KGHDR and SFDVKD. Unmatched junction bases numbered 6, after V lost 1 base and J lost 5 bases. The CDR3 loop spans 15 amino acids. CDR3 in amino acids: CATSDFRGGKDEQYF. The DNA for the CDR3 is TGTGCCACCAGTGATTTCCGGGGGGGCAAGGACGAGCAGTACTTC.

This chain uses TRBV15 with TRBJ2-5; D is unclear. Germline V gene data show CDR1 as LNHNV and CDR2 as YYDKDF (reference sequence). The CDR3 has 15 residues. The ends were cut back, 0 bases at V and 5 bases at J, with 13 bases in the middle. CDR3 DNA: TGTGCCACCAGCAGAGATCGGAGCCGAAGGGAGACCCAGTACTTC. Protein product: CATSRDRSRRETQYF.

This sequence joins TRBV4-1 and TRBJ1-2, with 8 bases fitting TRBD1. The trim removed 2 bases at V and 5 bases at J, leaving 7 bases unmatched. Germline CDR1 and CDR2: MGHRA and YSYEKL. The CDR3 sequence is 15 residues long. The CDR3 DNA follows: TGCGCCAGCAGCCAACCTCGACAGGGGAAATATGGCTACACCTTC. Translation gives CASSQPRQGKYGYTF.

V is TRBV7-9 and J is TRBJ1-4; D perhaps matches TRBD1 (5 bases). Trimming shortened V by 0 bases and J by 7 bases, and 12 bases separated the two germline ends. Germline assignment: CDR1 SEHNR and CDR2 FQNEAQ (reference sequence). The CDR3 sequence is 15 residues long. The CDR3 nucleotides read TGTGCCAGCAGCTTAGCGCGGAGGGGACGTGAAAAACTGTTTTTT. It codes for CASSLARRGREKLFF.

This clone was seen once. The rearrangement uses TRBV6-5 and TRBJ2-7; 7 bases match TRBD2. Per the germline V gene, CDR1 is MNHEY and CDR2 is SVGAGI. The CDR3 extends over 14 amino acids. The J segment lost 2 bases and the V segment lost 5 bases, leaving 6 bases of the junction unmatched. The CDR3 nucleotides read TGTGCCAGCAGTAGGGCGGGGGACCCCTACGAGCAGTACTTC. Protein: CASSRAGDPYEQYF.

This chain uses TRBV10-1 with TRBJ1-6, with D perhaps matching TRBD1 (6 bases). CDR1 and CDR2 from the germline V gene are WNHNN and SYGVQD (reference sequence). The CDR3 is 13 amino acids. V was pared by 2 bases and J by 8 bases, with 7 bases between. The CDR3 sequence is CASSEDRYSPLHF. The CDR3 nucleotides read TGCGCCAGCAGTGAGGACAGGTATTCACCCCTCCACTTT.

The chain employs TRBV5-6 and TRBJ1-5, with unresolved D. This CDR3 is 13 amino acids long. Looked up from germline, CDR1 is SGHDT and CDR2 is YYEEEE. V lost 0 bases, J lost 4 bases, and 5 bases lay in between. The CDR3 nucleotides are TGTGCCAGCAGCTTGGGCAGGAATCAGCCCCAGCATTTT. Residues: CASSLGRNQPQHF.

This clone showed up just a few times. The CDR3 sequence: CATSRDRTGYQPQHF. The CDR3 DNA reads as TGTGCCACCAGCAGAGATCGGACAGGGTATCAGCCCCAGCATTTT. The chain employs TRBV15 and TRBJ1-5; 8 positions agree with TRBD1. Unmatched junction bases numbered 3, after V lost 0 bases and J lost 5 bases. This CDR3 comprises 15 residues. Per the germline V gene, CDR1 is LNHNV and CDR2 is YYDKDF (reference sequence).

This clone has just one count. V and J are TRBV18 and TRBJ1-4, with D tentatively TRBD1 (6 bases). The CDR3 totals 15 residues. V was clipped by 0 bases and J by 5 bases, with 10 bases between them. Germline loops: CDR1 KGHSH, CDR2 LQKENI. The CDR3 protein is CASSPPGHSNEKLFF. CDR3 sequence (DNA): TGTGCCAGCTCACCACCGGGACACTCGAATGAAAAACTGTTTTTT.

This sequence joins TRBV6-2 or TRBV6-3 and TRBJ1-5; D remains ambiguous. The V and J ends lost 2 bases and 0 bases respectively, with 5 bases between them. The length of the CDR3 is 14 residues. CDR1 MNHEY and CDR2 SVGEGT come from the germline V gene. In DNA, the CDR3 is TGTGCCAGCAGTTACACATATAGCAATCAGCCCCAGCATTTT. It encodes CASSYTYSNQPQHF.

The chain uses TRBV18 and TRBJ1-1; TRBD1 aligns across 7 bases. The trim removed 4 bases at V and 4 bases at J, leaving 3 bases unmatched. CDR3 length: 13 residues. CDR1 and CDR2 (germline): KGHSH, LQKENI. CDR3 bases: TGTGCCAGCTCACAAACAGGGGTCACTGAAGCTTTCTTT. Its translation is CASSQTGVTEAFF.

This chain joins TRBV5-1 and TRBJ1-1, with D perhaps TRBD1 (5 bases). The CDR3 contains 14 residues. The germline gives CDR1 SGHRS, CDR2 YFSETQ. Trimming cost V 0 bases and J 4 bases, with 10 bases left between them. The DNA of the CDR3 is TGCGCCAGCAGCTTGGGGACACCCGGCACTGAAGCTTTCTTT. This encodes CASSLGTPGTEAFF.

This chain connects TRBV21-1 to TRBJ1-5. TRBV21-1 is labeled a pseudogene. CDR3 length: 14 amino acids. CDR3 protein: CASTRGEGNQPQHF. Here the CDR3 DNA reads TGTGCCAGCACCCGAGGAGAAGGCAATCAGCCCCAGCATTTT.

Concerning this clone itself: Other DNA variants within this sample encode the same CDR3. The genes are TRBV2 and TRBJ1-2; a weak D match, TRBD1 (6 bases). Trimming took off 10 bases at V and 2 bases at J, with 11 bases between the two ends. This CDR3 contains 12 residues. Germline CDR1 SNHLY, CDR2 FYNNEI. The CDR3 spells CATTDRNYGYTF. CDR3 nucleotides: TGTGCCACGACCGACAGGAACTATGGCTACACCTTC.

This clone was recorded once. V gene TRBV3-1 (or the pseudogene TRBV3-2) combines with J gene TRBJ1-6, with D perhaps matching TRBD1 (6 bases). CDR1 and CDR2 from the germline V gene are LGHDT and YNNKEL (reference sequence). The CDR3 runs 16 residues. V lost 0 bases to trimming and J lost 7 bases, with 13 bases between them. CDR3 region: CASSQDAGASNSPLHF. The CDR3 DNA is TGTGCCAGCAGCCAAGATGCAGGGGCGAGCAATTCACCCCTCCACTTT.

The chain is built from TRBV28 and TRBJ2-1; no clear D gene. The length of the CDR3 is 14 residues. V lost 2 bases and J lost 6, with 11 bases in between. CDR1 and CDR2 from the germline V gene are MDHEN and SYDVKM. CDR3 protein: CASSLHNSGNEQFF. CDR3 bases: TGTGCCAGCAGTTTACACAACTCAGGCAATGAGCAGTTCTTC.

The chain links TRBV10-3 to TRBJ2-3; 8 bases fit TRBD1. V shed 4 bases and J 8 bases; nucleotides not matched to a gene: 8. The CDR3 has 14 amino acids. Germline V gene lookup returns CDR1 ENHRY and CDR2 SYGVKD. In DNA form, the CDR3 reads TGTGCCATCAGTGCGGATCAGGGGGCAAGTACGCAGTATTTT. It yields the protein CAISADQGASTQYF.

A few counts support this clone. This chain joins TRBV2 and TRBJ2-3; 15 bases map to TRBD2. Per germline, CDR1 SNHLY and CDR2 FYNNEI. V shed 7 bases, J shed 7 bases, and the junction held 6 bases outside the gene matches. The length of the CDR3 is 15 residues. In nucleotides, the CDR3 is TGTGCCAGCACCCTGGGACTAGCGGGAGGAAATACGCAGTATTTT. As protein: CASTLGLAGGNTQYF.

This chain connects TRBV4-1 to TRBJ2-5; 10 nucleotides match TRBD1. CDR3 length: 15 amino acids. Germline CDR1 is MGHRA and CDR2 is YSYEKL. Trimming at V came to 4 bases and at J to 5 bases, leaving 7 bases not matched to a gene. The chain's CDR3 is CASSPRDRGWETQYF. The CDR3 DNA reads TGCGCCAGCAGCCCCCGGGACAGGGGCTGGGAGACCCAGTACTTC.

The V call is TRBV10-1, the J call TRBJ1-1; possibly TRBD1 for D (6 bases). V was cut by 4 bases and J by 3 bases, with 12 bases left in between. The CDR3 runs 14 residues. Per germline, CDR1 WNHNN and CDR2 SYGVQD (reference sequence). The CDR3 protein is CASSVNRVDTEAFF. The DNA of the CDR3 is TGCGCCAGCAGTGTAAACAGGGTCGACACTGAAGCTTTCTTT.

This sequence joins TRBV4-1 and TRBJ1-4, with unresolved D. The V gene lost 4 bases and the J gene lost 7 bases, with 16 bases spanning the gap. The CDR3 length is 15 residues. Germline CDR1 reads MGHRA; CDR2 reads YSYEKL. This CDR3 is CASSPGMGVSEKLFF. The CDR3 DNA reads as TGCGCCAGCAGCCCCGGGATGGGCGTGAGTGAAAAACTGTTTTTT.

The DNA of the CDR3 is TGTGCCAGCAGTTTATCCCGCTTCCTTAGACAGGCGAACACTGAAGCTTTCTTT. Its translation is CASSLSRFLRQANTEAFF. V and J are TRBV28 and TRBJ1-1, with D tentatively TRBD1 (6 bases). CDR1 and CDR2 (germline): MDHEN, SYDVKM. Trimming took off 1 base at V and 1 base at J, with 19 bases between the two ends. This CDR3 region has 18 residues.

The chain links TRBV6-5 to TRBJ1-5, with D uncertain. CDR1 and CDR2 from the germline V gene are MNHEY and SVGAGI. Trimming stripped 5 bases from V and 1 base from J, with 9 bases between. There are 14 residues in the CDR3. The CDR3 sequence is CASSPRESNQPQHF. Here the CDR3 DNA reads TGTGCCAGCAGTCCTAGGGAGAGCAATCAGCCCCAGCATTTT.

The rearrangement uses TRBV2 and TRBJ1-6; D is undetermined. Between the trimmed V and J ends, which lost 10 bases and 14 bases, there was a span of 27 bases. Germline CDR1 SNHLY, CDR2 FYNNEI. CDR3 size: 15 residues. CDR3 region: CAIIPRDSRSITLHF. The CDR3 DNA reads TGTGCCATAATCCCCCGCGACTCAAGATCGATTACCCTCCACTTT.

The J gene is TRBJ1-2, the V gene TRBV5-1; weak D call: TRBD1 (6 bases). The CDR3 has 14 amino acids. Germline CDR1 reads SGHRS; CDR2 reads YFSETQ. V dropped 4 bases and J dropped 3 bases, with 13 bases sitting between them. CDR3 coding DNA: TGCGCCAGCAGCCCCCGGGGGGGCCACTATGGCTACACCTTC. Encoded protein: CASSPRGGHYGYTF.

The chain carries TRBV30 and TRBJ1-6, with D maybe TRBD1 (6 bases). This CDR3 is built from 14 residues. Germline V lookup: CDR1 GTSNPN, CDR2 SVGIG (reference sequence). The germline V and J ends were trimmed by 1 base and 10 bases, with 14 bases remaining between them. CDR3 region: CAWSGPGEGSPLHF. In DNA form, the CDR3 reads TGTGCCTGGAGTGGCCCAGGGGAAGGATCACCCCTCCACTTT.